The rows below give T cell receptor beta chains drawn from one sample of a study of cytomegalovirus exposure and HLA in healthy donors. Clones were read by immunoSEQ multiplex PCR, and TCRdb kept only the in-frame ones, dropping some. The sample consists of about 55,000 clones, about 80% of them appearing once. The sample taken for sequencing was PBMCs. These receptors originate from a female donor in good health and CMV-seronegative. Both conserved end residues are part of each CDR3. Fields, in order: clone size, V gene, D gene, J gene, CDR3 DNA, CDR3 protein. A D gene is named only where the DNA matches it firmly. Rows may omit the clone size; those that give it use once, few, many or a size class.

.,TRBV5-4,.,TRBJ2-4,TGTGCCAGCAGCTTTCCAGGAGCCAAAAACATTCAGTACTTC,CASSFPGAKNIQYF
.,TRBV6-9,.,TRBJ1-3,TGTGCCAGCAGTTATTCGAGCGCTAACACCATATATTTT,CASSYSSANTIYF
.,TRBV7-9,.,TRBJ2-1,TGTGCCAGCAGCTTGGGGCAGGGGTTCGATGAGCAGTTCTTC,CASSLGQGFDEQFF
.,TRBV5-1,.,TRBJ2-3,TGCGCCAGCTCGGAGGGGGCCCGGACAGATACGCAGTATTTT,CASSEGARTDTQYF
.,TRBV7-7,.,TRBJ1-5,TGTGCTAGCAGCTTAGACAGATTCAATCAGCCCCAGCATTTT,CASSLDRFNQPQHF
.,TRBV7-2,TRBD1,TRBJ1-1,TGTGCCAGCAGCCCACCCGGGACAGGGAAAGGGACTGAAGCTTTCTTT,CASSPPGTGKGTEAFF
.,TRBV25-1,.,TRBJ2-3,TGTGCCAGCAGTTTGCCACAGGACCTCACAGATACGCAGTATTTT,CASSLPQDLTDTQYF
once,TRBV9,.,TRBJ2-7,TGTGCCAGCAGCGCTAACTCCAGGAACTCCTACGAGCAGTACTTC,CASSANSRNSYEQYF
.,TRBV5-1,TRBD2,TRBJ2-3,TGCGCCAGCAGCCCTCGTGGGACTAGCGGGGCGTACACAGATACGCAGTATTTT,CASSPRGTSGAYTDTQYF
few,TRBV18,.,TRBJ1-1,TGTGCCAGCTCACCTTTAGCTTCGAGGTACACTGAAGCTTTCTTT,CASSPLASRYTEAFF